The subject of this entry is one TCR beta chain. Repertoires were generated with immunoSEQ multiplex PCR, while TCRdb's copy carries only in-frame clones and drops some. Of 120,000 to 150,000 clones in the sample, 84% were seen once. This record comes from a study of blood T cell repertoires in COVID-19. Participants were aged about 18 to 89 years, lived in 20 to 25 US areas, and enrolled virtually. Clinical history as reported by participants underpinned cohort assignment. Germline values: CDR1 SQVTM, CDR2 ANQGSEA. The junction had 4 bases not matched to a gene; V was cut back by 3 bases and J by 1 base. This CDR3 comprises 15 residues.

The chain couples TRBV29-1 to TRBJ2-3; TRBD2 agrees at 10 bases. This receptor was taken from a woman aged 45-65 years who had been exposed to COVID-19. Material for sequencing was PBMCs or T cells enriched from blood (not recorded which). The CDR3 nucleotides are TGCAGCGTTGAGGAGCGGGGGGGCCGCACAGATACGCAGTATTTT. Its protein is CSVEERGGRTDTQYF.